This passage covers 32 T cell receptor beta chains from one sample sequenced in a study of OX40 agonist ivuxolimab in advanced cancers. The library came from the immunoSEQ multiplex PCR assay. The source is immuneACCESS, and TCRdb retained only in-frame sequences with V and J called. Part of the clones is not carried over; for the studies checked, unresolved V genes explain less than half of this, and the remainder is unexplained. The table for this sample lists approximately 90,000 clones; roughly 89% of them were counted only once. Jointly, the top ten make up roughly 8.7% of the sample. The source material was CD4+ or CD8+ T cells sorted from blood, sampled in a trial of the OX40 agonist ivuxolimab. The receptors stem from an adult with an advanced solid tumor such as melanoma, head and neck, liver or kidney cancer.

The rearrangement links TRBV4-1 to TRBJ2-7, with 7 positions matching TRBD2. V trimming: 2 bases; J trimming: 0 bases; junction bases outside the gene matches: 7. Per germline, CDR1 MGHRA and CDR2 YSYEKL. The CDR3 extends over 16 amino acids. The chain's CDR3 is CASSQSWGDYSYEQYF. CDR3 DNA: TGCGCCAGCAGCCAATCGTGGGGGGACTACTCCTACGAGCAGTACTTC.

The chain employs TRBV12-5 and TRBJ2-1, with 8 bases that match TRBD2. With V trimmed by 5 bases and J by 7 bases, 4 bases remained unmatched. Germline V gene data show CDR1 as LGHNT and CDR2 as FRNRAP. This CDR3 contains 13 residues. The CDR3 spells CASGPGGENEQFF. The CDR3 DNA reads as TGTGCTAGTGGTCCGGGGGGGGAAAATGAGCAGTTCTTC.

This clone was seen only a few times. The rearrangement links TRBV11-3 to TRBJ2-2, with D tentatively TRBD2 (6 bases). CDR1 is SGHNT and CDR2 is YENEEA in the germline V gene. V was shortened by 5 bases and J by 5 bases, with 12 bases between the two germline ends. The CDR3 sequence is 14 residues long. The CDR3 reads CASSLSGDTGELFF. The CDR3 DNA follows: TGTGCCAGCAGCCTATCGGGGGATACCGGGGAGCTGTTTTTT.

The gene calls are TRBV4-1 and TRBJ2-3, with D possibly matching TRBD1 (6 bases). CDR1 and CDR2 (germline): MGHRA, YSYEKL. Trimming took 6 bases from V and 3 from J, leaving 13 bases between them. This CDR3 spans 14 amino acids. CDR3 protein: CASRLGQPTDTQYF. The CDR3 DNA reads TGCGCCAGCAGACTCGGACAGCCTACAGATACGCAGTATTTT.

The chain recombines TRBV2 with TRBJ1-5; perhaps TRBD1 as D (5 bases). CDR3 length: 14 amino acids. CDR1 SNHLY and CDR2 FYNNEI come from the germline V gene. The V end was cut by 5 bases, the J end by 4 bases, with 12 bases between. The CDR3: CASSLLDINQPQHF. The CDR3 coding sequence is TGTGCCAGCAGTCTCTTGGACATAAATCAGCCCCAGCATTTT. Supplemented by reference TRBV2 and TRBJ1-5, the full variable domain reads EPEVTQTPSHQVTQMGQEVILRCVPISNHLYFYWYRQILGQKVEFLVSFYNNEISEKSEIFDDQFSVERPDGSNFTLKIRSTKLEDSAMYFCASSLLDINQPQHFGDGTRLSIL.

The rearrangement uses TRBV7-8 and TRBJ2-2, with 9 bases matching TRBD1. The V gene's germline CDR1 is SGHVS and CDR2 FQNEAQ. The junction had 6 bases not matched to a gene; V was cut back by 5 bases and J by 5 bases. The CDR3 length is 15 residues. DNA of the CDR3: TGTGCCAGCAGCCCCCGACAGGGGGGTACCGGGGAGCTGTTTTTT. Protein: CASSPRQGGTGELFF.

The CDR3 reads CASSFTGRDEQFF. The CDR3, as DNA: TGTGCCAGCAGTTTTACTGGGAGGGATGAGCAGTTCTTC. The chain is built from TRBV28 and TRBJ2-1; 7 bases align to TRBD2. The length of the CDR3 is 13 residues. V shed 3 bases and J 8 bases; nucleotides not matched to a gene: 4. Germline V gene sequence: CDR1 MDHEN, CDR2 SYDVKM.

CDR3 sequence (DNA): TGTGCCAGCAGTTTAGGGACCATGTACAGGGAGCCAACCTACGAGCAGTACTTC. Protein sequence: CASSLGTMYREPTYEQYF. The rearrangement links TRBV28 to TRBJ2-7; maybe TRBD1 (6 bases). This CDR3 region has 18 residues. The V end lost 2 bases, the J end lost 2 bases, and 22 bases lay between the germline ends. Germline V gives CDR1 MDHEN, CDR2 SYDVKM. Combining the CDR3 with reference TRBV28 and TRBJ2-7 gives the whole variable domain DVKVTQSSRYLVKRTGEKVFLECVQDMDHENMFWYRQDPGLGLRLIYFSYDVKMKEKGDIPEGYSVSREKKERFSLILESASTNQTSMYLCASSLGTMYREPTYEQYFGPGTRLTVT.

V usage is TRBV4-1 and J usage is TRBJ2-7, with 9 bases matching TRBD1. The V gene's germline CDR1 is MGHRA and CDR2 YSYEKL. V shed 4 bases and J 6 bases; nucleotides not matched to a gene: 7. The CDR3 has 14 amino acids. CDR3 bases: TGCGCCAGCAGCCTCCGGGACAGGGTACCCGAGCAGTACTTC. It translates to CASSLRDRVPEQYF.

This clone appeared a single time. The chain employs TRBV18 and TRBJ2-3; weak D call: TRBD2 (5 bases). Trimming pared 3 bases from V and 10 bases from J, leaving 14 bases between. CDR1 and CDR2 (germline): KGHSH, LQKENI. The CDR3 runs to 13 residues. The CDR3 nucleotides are TGTGCCAGCTCACCTACAACTAGTACAGCGCAGTATTTT. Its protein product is CASSPTTSTAQYF.

CDR3 loop: CASDVTNQRAVGYTF. CDR3 DNA: TGTGCCAGCGACGTGACCAACCAACGGGCGGTGGGCTACACCTTC. This rearrangement joins TRBV6-6 to TRBJ1-2; no firm D call. This CDR3 comprises 15 residues. Germline CDR1 MNHNY, CDR2 SVGAGI (reference sequence). With 8 bases removed from V and 8 bases from J, the gap between germline ends came to 24 bases.

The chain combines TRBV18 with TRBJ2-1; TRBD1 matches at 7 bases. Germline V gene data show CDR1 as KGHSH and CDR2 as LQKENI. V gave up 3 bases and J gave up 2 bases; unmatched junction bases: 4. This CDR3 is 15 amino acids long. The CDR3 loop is CASSPDRLAYNEQFF. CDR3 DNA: TGTGCCAGCTCACCGGACAGGCTAGCCTACAATGAGCAGTTCTTC.

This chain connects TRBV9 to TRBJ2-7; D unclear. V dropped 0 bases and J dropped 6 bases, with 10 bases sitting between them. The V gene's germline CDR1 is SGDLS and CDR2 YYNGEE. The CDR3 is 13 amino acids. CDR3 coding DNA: TGTGCCAGCAGCGTAGGTCAGATATCCGAGCAGTACTTC. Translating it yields CASSVGQISEQYF.

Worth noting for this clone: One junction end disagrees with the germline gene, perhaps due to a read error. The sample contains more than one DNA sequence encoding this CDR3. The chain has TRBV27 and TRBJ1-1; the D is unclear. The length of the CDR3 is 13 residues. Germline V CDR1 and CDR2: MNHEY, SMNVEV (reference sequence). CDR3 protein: CASRLQMNTEAFF. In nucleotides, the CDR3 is TGTGCCAGCAGACTCCAAATGAACACTGAAGCCTTCTTT.

The CDR3, as DNA: TGTGCCAGCAGTTTAAGACGTTCCTACGAGCAGTACTTC. Translated, it gives CASSLRRSYEQYF. V is TRBV27 and J is TRBJ2-7; D is unresolved. CDR3 length: 13 residues. V gave up 2 bases and J gave up 1 base, with 6 bases separating them. Germline lookup yields CDR1 MNHEY and CDR2 SMNVEV (reference sequence).

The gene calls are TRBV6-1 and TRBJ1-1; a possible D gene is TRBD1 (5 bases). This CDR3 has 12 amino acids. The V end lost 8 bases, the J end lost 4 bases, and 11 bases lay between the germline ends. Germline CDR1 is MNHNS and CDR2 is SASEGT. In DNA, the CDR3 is TGTGCCAGCCGTCGGGGGGGCACTGAAGCTTTCTTT. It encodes CASRRGGTEAFF.

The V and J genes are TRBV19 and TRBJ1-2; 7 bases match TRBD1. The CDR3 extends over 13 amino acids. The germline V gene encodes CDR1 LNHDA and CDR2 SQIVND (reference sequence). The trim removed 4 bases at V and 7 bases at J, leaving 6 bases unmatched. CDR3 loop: CASSTQGYGGYTF. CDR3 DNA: TGTGCCAGTAGTACACAGGGGTACGGTGGCTACACCTTC.

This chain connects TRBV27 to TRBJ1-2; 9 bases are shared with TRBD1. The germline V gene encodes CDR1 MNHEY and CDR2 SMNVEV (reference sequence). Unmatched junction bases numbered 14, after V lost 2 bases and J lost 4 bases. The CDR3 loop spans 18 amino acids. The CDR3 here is CASSLIVVPGQGVYGYTF. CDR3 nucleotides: TGTGCCAGCAGTTTAATCGTCGTTCCGGGACAGGGTGTCTATGGCTACACCTTC.

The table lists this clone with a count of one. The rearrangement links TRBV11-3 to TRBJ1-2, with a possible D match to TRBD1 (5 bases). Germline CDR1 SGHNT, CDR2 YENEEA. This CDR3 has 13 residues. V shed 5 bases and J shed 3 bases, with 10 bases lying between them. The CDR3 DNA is TGTGCCAGCAGCAACGACAGCTACTATGGCTACACCTTC. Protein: CASSNDSYYGYTF.

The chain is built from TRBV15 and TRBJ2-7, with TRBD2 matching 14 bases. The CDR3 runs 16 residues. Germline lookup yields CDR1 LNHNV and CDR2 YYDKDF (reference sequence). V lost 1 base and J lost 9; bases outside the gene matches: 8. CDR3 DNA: TGTGCCACCAGCAGAGGTGGGACTAGCGGGAGATATGGGCAGTACTTC. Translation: CATSRGGTSGRYGQYF.

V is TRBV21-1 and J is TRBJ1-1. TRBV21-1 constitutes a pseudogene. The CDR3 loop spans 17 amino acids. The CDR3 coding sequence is TGTGCCAGCAGCAAAAATGGGCGGAGGGTGGGTGCACTTGAAGCTTTCTTT. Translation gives CASSKNGRRVGALEAFF.

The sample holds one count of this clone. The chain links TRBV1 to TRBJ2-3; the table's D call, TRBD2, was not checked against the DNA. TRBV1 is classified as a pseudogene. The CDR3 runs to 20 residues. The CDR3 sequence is CTSSQDGGRTSGRAPDTQYF. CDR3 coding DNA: TGCACCAGCAGCCAAGATGGTGGCAGGACTAGCGGGAGGGCCCCAGATACGCAGTATTTT.

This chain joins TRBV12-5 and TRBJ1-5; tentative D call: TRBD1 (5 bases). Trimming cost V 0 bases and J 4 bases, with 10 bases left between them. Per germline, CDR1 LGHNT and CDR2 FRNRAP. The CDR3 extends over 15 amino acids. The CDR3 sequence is CASGLVDRPNQPQHF. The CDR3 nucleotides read TGTGCTAGTGGTTTGGTCGACAGACCTAATCAGCCCCAGCATTTT.

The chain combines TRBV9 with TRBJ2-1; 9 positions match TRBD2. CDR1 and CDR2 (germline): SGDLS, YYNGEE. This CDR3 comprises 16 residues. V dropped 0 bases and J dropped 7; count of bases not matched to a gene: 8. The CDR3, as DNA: TGTGCCAGCAGCGTAGGGGTGGGAGCGGGAGGTAATGAGCAGTTCTTC. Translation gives CASSVGVGAGGNEQFF.

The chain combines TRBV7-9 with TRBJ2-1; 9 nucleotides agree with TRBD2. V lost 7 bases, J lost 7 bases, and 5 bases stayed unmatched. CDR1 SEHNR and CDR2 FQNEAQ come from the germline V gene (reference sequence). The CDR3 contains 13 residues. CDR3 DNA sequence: TGTGCCAGCAACCCCACTAGCGGGAATGAGCAGTTCTTC. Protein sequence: CASNPTSGNEQFF.

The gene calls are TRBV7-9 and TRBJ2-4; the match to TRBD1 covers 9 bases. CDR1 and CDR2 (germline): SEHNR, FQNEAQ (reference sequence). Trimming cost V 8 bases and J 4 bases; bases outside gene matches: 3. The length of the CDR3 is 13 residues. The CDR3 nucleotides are TGTGCCAGCGCCGGGACAGGGAAAAACATTCAGTACTTC. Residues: CASAGTGKNIQYF.

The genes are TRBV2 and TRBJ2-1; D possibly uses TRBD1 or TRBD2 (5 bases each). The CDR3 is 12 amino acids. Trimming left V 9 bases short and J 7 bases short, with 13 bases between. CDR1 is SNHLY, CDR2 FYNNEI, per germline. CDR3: CASLGTTNEQFF. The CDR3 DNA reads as TGTGCCAGTTTGGGGACCACTAATGAGCAGTTCTTC.

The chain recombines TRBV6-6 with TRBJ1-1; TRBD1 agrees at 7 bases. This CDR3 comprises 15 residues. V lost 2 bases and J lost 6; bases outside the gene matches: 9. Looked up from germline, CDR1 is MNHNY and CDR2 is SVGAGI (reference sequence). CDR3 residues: CASSYTRDRGPEAFF. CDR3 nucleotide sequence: TGTGCCAGCAGTTACACCCGGGACAGAGGTCCTGAAGCTTTCTTT.

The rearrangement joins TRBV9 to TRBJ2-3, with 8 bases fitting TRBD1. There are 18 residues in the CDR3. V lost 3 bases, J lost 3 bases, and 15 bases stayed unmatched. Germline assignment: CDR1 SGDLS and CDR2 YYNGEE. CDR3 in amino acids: CASSEYGGYRGNTDTQYF. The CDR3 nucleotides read TGTGCCAGCAGCGAGTACGGGGGATACAGGGGGAATACAGATACGCAGTATTTT. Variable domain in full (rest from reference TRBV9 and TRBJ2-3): DSGVTQTPKHLITATGQRVTLRCSPRSGDLSVYWYQQSLDQGLQFLIQYYNGEERAKGNILERFSAQQFPDLHSELNLSSLELGDSALYFCASSEYGGYRGNTDTQYFGPGTRLTVL.

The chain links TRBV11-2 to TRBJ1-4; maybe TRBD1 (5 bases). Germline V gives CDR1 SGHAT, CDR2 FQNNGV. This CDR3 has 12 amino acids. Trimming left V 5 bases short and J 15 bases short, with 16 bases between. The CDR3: CASSNPRGGVFF. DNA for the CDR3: TGTGCCAGCAGCAACCCCCGCGGGGGGGTGTTTTTT. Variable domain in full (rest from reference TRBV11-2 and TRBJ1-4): EAGVAQSPRYKIIEKRQSVAFWCNPISGHATLYWYQQILGQGPKLLIQFQNNGVVDDSQLPKDRFSAERLKGVDSTLKIQPAKLEDSAVYLCASSNPRGGVFFGSGTQLSVL.

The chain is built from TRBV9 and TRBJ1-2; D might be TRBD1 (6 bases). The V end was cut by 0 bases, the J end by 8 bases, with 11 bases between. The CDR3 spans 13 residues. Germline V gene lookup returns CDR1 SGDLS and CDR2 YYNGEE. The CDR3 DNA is TGTGCCAGCAGCGTAGAGACAGGATCGGGCTACACCTTC. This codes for CASSVETGSGYTF. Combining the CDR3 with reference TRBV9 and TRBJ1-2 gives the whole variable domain DSGVTQTPKHLITATGQRVTLRCSPRSGDLSVYWYQQSLDQGLQFLIQYYNGEERAKGNILERFSAQQFPDLHSELNLSSLELGDSALYFCASSVETGSGYTFGSGTRLTVV.

CDR3 sequence reads: CASSQEAGRGLGTYEQYF. The CDR3, as DNA: TGCGCCAGCAGCCAAGAGGCGGGTCGGGGCCTGGGGACCTACGAGCAGTACTTC. This chain uses TRBV4-1 with TRBJ2-7; D tentatively fits TRBD1 or TRBD2 (5 bases each). Between the trimmed V and J ends, which lost 0 bases and 2 bases, there was a span of 20 bases. This CDR3 is built from 18 residues. From germline, CDR1 is MGHRA and CDR2 YSYEKL.